Presented here are 21 T cell receptor beta chains from one specimen sequenced in a study of breast tumors, draining lymph nodes, adjacent tissues. TCRdb re-called the multiplex PCR reads with MiXCR, one entry per CDR3 protein. The sample holds some 200,000 distinct CDR3 sequences; over 25% are singletons and the top ten take about 4.3%. Samples came from axillary lymph nodes draining the breast cancer. The source material was axillary lymph node tissue. All receptors come from a female donor with breast cancer. Some clones in this sample may be carry-over from other donors' samples.

Comments on this clonotype: A much larger clone lies a single base off, so this may be a read error. The chain links TRBV2 to TRBJ2-2; D unclear. This CDR3 has 11 amino acids. V was pared by 4 bases and J by 7 bases, with 4 bases between. Germline CDR1 is SNHLY and CDR2 is FYNNEI. Here the CDR3 DNA reads TGTGCCAGCAGTGTCGACGGGGAGCTGTTTTTT. It specifies CASSVDGELFF.

There are many counts of this clonotype. J is TRBJ1-2 and V is TRBV19; 7 bases align to TRBD1. Germline assignment: CDR1 LNHDA and CDR2 SQIVND (reference sequence). The junction had 4 bases not matched to a gene; V was cut back by 1 base and J by 5 bases. The CDR3 loop spans 14 amino acids. The CDR3, as DNA: TGTGCCAGTAGTATAGGACAGGGACCTTATGGCTACACCTTC. Protein product: CASSIGQGPYGYTF. The full variable domain, its missing parts supplied by reference TRBV19 and TRBJ1-2, is DGGITQSPKYLFRKEGQNVTLSCEQNLNHDAMYWYRQDPGQGLRLIYYSQIVNDFQKGDIAEGYSVSREKKESFPLTVTSAQKNPTAFYLCASSIGQGPYGYTFGSGTRLTVV.

The V gene is TRBV27, the J gene TRBJ2-3; TRBD1 matches 7 bases. The CDR3 runs to 13 residues. The germline V gene has CDR1 MNHEY and CDR2 SMNVEV (reference sequence). Germline trimming cut 3 bases from V and 5 bases from J; bases unmatched to any gene: 2. The CDR3: CASSLNRGDTQYF. DNA for the CDR3: TGTGCCAGCAGTTTGAACAGGGGAGATACGCAGTATTTT.

The chain employs TRBV7-3 and TRBJ2-2; D is possibly TRBD1 (6 bases). The CDR3 is 15 residues long. Trimming removed 5 bases from V and 1 base from J, with 11 bases in between. In germline, CDR1 is SGHTA, CDR2 FQGTGA. The CDR3 loop reads CASSLTGMNTGELFF. The CDR3 DNA reads TGTGCCAGCAGCCTGACAGGAATGAACACCGGGGAGCTGTTTTTT. Variable domain in full (rest from reference TRBV7-3 and TRBJ2-2): GAGVSQTPSNKVTEKGKYVELRCDPISGHTALYWYRQSLGQGPEFLIYFQGTGAADDSGLPNDRFFAVRPEGSVSTLKIQRTERGDSAVYLCASSLTGMNTGELFFGEGSRLTVL.

In this sample, this clonotype turned up many times. V gene TRBV20-1 combines with J gene TRBJ2-7; D uncertain. The germline CDR1 and CDR2 sequences are DFQATT and SNEGSKA (reference sequence). This CDR3 region has 13 residues. Trimming took off 6 bases at V and 0 bases at J, with 12 bases between the two ends. The CDR3 protein is CSAPTPASYEQYF. CDR3 nucleotides: TGCAGTGCCCCCACGCCAGCCTCCTACGAGCAGTACTTC.

A word on this clonotype: Being one base from a much bigger clone, this may be a read error. This chain uses TRBV10-3 with TRBJ2-4, with 7 nucleotides matching TRBD2. Germline CDR1 is ENHRY and CDR2 is SYGVKD. CDR3 length: 16 amino acids. CDR3 bases: TGTGCCGTCAGCGGGGCACAGGATGCTGCCAAAAACATTCAGTACTTC. It codes for CAVSGAQDAAKNIQYF.

This clonotype was observed at least ten times. One end of the junction fails to match germline, which may point to a read error. The rearrangement links TRBV7-8 to TRBJ1-3, with D unclear. CDR3 length equals 17 residues. Germline CDR1 reads SGHVS; CDR2 reads FQNEAQ. CDR3 loop: CASSLGGGWVFGNPIYF. The CDR3 DNA reads as TGTGCCAGCAGCTTAGGAGGAGGATGGGTGTTCGGAAACCCCATATATTTT.

This clonotype was seen many times. This chain joins TRBV7-9 and TRBJ1-2; TRBD1 matches at 7 bases. Germline CDR1 SEHNR, CDR2 FQNEAQ (reference sequence). The CDR3 loop spans 13 amino acids. The ends lost 5 bases at V and 8 bases at J; junction bases unmatched: 8. CDR3 DNA: TGTGCCAGCAGCCACCCGACAGGGATAGGCTACACCTTC. Translating it yields CASSHPTGIGYTF.

This clonotype has at least ten counts. The rearrangement links TRBV5-8 to TRBJ1-6; 7 nucleotides match TRBD1. Germline values: CDR1 SGHTS, CDR2 YDEGEE. J gave up 7 bases and V 2 bases, and 3 bases lay outside the gene matches. CDR3 length: 14 amino acids. The CDR3, as DNA: TGTGCCAGCAGCTTTACAGGGGTAAATTCACCCCTCCACTTT. It translates to CASSFTGVNSPLHF.

This clonotype was observed many times. One base away lies a much larger clone, so this may be a sequencing read error. This chain uses TRBV9 with TRBJ2-7; TRBD2 might be the D (5 bases). In germline, CDR1 is SGDLS, CDR2 YYNGEE. The CDR3 sequence is 14 residues long. The CDR3 is CASSVGRESYEQSF. DNA for the CDR3: TGTGCCAGCAGCGTAGGACGGGAAAGCTACGAGCAGTCCTTC.

This clonotype was recorded a few times. One base away lies a much larger clone, so this may be a sequencing read error. CDR3 DNA: TGCAGTGCTAGGTTAGGGGGCCCCTACGCGCAGTACTTC. Its translation: CSARLGGPYAQYF. The genes are TRBV20-1 and TRBJ2-7; TRBD1 matches at 7 bases. This CDR3 region has 13 residues. Per germline, CDR1 DFQATT and CDR2 SNEGSKA (reference sequence).

With regard to this clonotype: Germline is not matched at one junction end, which may reflect a read error. The chain uses TRBV25-1 and TRBJ2-3; 12 nucleotides agree with TRBD2. The germline CDR1 and CDR2 sequences are MGHDK and SYGVNS. This CDR3 has 15 amino acids. CDR3 loop: CATSDLTSGGDTQYF. The CDR3 nucleotides read TGTGCCACCAGTGACCTGACTAGCGGGGGAGATACGCAGTATTTT.

The table lists this clonotype with many counts. The CDR3, as DNA: TGCGCCAGCAGCCAAGGCCGGGACAGGGAATTTAATGGCTACACCTTC. Amino acids: CASSQGRDREFNGYTF. This chain connects TRBV4-1 to TRBJ1-2, with 9 nucleotides matching TRBD1. The CDR3 has 16 amino acids. Germline CDR1 is MGHRA and CDR2 is YSYEKL. The V gene end was trimmed by 1 base and the J gene end by 6 bases; junction bases not matched to a gene: 9.

This clonotype was recorded many times. The chain is built from TRBV11-2 and TRBJ2-5; tentative D call: TRBD2 (7 bases). CDR1 is SGHAT, CDR2 FQNNGV, per germline. V lost 5 bases, J lost 5 bases, and 21 bases lay in between. This CDR3 has 16 amino acids. CDR3 in amino acids: CASSPMGAGETETQYF. The CDR3 DNA is TGTGCCAGCAGCCCGATGGGGGCGGGGGAGACGGAGACCCAGTACTTC.

Regarding this clonotype: A much larger clone lies one base from this, so it may be a read error. The chain employs TRBV6-5 and TRBJ2-3, with TRBD2 matching over 8 bases. Germline V gene lookup returns CDR1 MNHEY and CDR2 SVGAGI. Trimming at V came to 0 bases and at J to 8 bases, leaving 7 bases not matched to a gene. This CDR3 is built from 15 residues. The CDR3, as DNA: TGTGCCAGCAGTTACTCAGGGACTAGAAAAGGTACGCAGTATTTT. Its protein product is CASSYSGTRKGTQYF.

In its sample, this clonotype was seen many times. V and J are TRBV7-2 and TRBJ2-7, with TRBD2 matching 10 bases. J was trimmed by 2 bases and V by 7 bases; bases with no gene match: 5. The CDR3 totals 14 residues. Germline CDR1 and CDR2: SGHTA and FQGNSA. The CDR3 DNA is TGTGCCAGCAACCCAGCGGGGGGGCCCTACGAGCAGTACTTC. Amino acids: CASNPAGGPYEQYF. Complete variable domain (other parts from reference TRBV7-2 and TRBJ2-7): GAGVSQSPSNKVTEKGKDVELRCDPISGHTALYWYRQSLGQGLEFLIYFQGNSAPDKSGLPSDRFSAERTGGSVSTLTIQRTQQEDSAVYLCASNPAGGPYEQYFGPGTRLTVT.

The chain combines TRBV28 with TRBJ1-2, with a possible D match to TRBD1 (5 bases). CDR1 MDHEN and CDR2 SYDVKM come from the germline V gene. Trimming removed 1 base from V and 1 base from J, with 19 bases in between. This CDR3 is built from 18 residues. DNA of the CDR3: TGTGCCAGCAGTTTATTGAGGGACGCAAAGACCCATAACTATGGCTACACCTTC. It yields the protein CASSLLRDAKTHNYGYTF.

This clonotype turned up a few times. The junction does not match germline at one end; this may be a read error. The chain links TRBV28 to TRBJ2-7; D perhaps matches TRBD1 (6 bases). The CDR3 is 15 residues long. CDR1 is MDHEN and CDR2 is SYDVKM in the germline V gene. DNA of the CDR3: TGTGCCGGCAGGTCCGCCTTGGGGGCCTCCTACGAGCAGTACTTC. Its protein is CAGRSALGASYEQYF.

A word on this clonotype: One end of the junction varies from germline; a read error may be responsible. The J gene is TRBJ1-2, the V gene TRBV5-1; 7 bases map to TRBD1. The CDR3 has 14 residues. Germline loops: CDR1 SGHRS, CDR2 YFSETQ. The CDR3, as DNA: TGTGCCAGCAGCACAATACAGGGGTGGCATGGCTACACCTTC. This encodes CASSTIQGWHGYTF. Looking up the rest from reference TRBV5-1 and TRBJ1-2 gives the full variable domain: KAGVTQTPRYLIKTRGQQVTLSCSPISGHRSVSWYQQTPGQGLQFLFEYFSETQRNKGNFPGRFSGRQFSNSRSEMNVSTLELGDSALYLCASSTIQGWHGYTFGSGTRLTVV.

This clonotype was counted at least ten times. This chain links TRBV5-5 with TRBJ2-7, with D possibly matching TRBD2 (5 bases). Between the trimmed V and J ends, which lost 4 bases and 6 bases, there was a span of 17 bases. The CDR3 contains 14 residues. CDR1 and CDR2 from the germline V gene are SGHKS and YYEKEE (reference sequence). The CDR3 protein is CASSHAGGRREQYF. The CDR3 coding sequence is TGTGCCAGCAGCCACGCCGGAGGACGGCGCGAGCAGTACTTC. The full variable domain, with the rest looked up from reference TRBV5-5 and TRBJ2-7, is DAGVTQSPTHLIKTRGQQVTLRCSPISGHKSVSWYQQVLGQGPQFIFQYYEKEERGRGNFPDRFSARQFPNYSSELNVNALLLGDSALYLCASSHAGGRREQYFGPGTRLTVT.

This clonotype was counted ten times or more. The chain combines TRBV19 with TRBJ1-5; 7 bases fit TRBD1. Germline CDR1 and CDR2: LNHDA and SQIVND (reference sequence). The CDR3 totals 14 residues. Unmatched junction bases numbered 2, after V lost 6 bases and J lost 0 bases. The CDR3 is CASRGQFSNQPQHF. CDR3 coding DNA: TGTGCCAGTAGGGGACAGTTTAGCAATCAGCCCCAGCATTTT.